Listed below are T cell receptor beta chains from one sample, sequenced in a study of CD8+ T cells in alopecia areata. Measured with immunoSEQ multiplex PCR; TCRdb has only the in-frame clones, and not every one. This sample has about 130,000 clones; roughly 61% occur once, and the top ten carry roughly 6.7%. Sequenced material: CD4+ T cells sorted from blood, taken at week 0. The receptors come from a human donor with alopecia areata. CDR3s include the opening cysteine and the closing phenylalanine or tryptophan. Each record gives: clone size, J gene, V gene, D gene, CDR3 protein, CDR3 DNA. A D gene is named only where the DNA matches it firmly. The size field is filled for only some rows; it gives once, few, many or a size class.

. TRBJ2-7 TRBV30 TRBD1 CAWRGQGRYEQYF TGTGCCTGGAGGGGACAGGGGAGGTACGAGCAGTACTTC
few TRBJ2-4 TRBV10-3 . CAISESRTLAKNIQYF TGTGCCATCAGTGAGTCGCGGACCCTAGCCAAAAACATTCAGTACTTC
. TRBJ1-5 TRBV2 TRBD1 CASSAGQGDQPQHF TGTGCCAGCAGTGCCGGACAGGGCGATCAGCCCCAGCATTTT
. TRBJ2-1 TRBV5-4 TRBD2 CASSGVAGGSSYNEQFF TGTGCCAGCAGCGGGGTAGCGGGGGGCTCCTCCTACAATGAGCAGTTCTTC
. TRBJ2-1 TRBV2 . CASSTQGRDNEQFF TGTGCCAGCAGCACACAGGGAAGGGACAATGAGCAGTTCTTC
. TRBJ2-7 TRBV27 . CASSLSRLGTSYEQYF TGTGCCAGCAGTTTATCCAGACTGGGGACTTCATACGAGCAGTACTTC
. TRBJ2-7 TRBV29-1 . CSAGDYEQYF TGCAGCGCGGGAGACTACGAGCAGTACTTC
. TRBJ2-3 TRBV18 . CASSQQTRGGTDTQYF TGTGCCAGCTCACAACAGACCCGTGGGGGCACAGATACGCAGTATTTT
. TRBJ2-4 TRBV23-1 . CASSQGRRAKNIQYF TGCGCCAGCAGTCAAGGGCGGAGAGCCAAAAACATTCAGTACTTC
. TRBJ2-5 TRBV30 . CAWSEAWETQYF TGTGCCTGGAGTGAAGCATGGGAGACCCAGTACTTC
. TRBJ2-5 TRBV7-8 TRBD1 CASSPWTGDETQYF TGTGCCAGCAGCCCGTGGACAGGGGACGAGACCCAGTACTTC
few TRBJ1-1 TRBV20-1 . CSAKGVEAFF TGCAGTGCTAAGGGAGTTGAAGCTTTCTTT
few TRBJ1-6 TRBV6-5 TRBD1 CASSLRQGGSPLHF TGTGCCAGCAGCCTCAGACAGGGAGGTTCACCCCTCCACTTT
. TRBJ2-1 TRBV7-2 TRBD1 CASSLGGGDEQFF TGTGCCAGCAGCTTAGGAGGGGGCGATGAGCAGTTCTTC
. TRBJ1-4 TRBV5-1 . CASSLAGATNEKLFF TGCGCCAGCAGCTTGGCTGGGGCAACTAATGAAAAACTGTTTTTT
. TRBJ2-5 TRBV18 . CASSPSWGRETQYF TGTGCCAGCTCACCATCATGGGGAAGAGAGACCCAGTACTTC
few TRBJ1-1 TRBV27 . CASSFDWGQGTEAFF TGTGCCAGCAGTTTTGATTGGGGGCAAGGCACTGAAGCTTTCTTT
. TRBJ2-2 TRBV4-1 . CASERGTTSNTGELFF TGCGCCAGCGAAAGAGGGACGACATCGAACACCGGGGAGCTGTTTTTT
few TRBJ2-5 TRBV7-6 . CASTRRAGYQETQYF TGTGCCAGCACCAGGAGGGCAGGGTATCAAGAGACCCAGTACTTC
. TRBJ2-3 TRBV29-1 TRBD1 CSGRQGMTSTDTQYF TGCAGCGGTCGACAGGGAATGACTAGCACAGATACGCAGTATTTT
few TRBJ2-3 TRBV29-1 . CSVVEGTHLTDTQYF TGCAGCGTTGTGGAGGGGACACACCTCACAGATACGCAGTATTTT
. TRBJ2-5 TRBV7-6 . CASSFSFLQGRETQYF TGTGCCAGCAGCTTTAGTTTCCTCCAGGGGCGAGAGACCCAGTACTTC
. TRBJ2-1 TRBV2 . CASSETHCKLF TGTGCCAGCAGTGAAACCCATTGCAAGCTCTTC
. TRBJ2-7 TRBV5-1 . CASSLPQRDEQYF TGCGCCAGCAGCTTACCGCAAAGGGACGAGCAGTACTTC
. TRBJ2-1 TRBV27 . CASSPRDLQGNEQFF TGTGCCAGCAGTCCGCGGGACTTACAGGGCAATGAGCAGTTCTTC
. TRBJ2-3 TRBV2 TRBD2 CASSLRGGSTDTQYF TGTGCCAGCAGTCTCCGCGGGGGTAGCACAGATACGCAGTATTTT
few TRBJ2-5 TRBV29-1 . CSARGPRETQYF TGCAGCGCAAGAGGGCCGAGGGAGACCCAGTACTTC
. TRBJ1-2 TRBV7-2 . CASSSKGGYTF TGTGCCAGCAGCTCGAAGGGTGGCTACACCTTC
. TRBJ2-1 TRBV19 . CARPKGNPNSYNEQFF TGTGCCCGCCCTAAGGGGAATCCGAACTCCTACAATGAGCAGTTCTTC
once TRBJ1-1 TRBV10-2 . CASSERGRLGTEAFF TGCGCCAGCAGTGAACGTGGTAGGCTCGGGACTGAAGCTTTCTTT
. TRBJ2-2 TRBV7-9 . CASSLEGNTGELFF TGTGCCAGCAGCTTAGAGGGGAACACCGGGGAGCTGTTTTTT
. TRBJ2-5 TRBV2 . CASSGRTTRQTQYF TGTGCCAGCAGTGGCCGGACTACTCGGCAGACCCAGTACTTC